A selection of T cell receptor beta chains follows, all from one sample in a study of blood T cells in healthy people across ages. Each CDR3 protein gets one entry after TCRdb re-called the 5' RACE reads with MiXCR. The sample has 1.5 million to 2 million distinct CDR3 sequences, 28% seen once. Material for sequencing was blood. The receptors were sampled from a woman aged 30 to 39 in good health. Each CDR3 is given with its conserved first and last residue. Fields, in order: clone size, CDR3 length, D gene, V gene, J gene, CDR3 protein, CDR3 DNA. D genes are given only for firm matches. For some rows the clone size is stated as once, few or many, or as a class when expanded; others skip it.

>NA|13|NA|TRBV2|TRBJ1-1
CASILEGTTEAFF
TGTGCCAGCATCCTCGAGGGGACGACTGAAGCTTTCTTT
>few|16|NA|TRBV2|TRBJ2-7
CASSEEDPRSGSEQYF
TGTGCCAGCAGTGAGGAAGATCCAAGGAGTGGTTCCGAGCAGTACTTC
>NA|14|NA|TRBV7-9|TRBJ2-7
CASSLRVGATEQYF
TGTGCCAGCAGCTTAAGAGTGGGGGCAACCGAGCAGTACTTC
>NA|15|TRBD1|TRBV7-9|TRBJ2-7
CASRSTGGFWREQYF
TGTGCCAGCAGGTCCACAGGGGGCTTTTGGCGCGAGCAGTACTTC
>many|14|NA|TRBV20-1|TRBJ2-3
CSARDGTSTDTQYF
TGCAGTGCTAGGGACGGGACTAGCACAGATACGCAGTATTTT
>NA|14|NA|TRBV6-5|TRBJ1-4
CASSYSISNEKLFF
TGTGCCAGCAGTTACAGCATCTCTAATGAAAAACTGTTTTTT
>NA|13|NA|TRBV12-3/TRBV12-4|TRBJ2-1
CASCDTGDDEQFF
TGTGCCAGCTGTGATACGGGGGACGATGAGCAGTTCTTC
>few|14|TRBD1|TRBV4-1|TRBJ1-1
CASKQGADGTEAFF
TGCGCCAGCAAACAGGGGGCCGATGGCACTGAAGCTTTCTTT
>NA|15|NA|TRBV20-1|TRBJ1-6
CSAATGRAYNSPLHF
TGCAGTGCCGCAACAGGGCGGGCCTATAATTCACCCCTCCACTTT
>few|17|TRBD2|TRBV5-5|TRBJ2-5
CASSLLLSGSGQETQYF
TGTGCCAGCAGCTTGCTCCTAAGCGGGAGTGGCCAAGAGACCCAGTACTTC
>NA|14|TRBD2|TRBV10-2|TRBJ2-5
CASGSTTSPETQYF
TGCGCCAGCGGATCCACGACTAGCCCAGAGACCCAGTACTTC
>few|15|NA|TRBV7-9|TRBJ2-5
CASSLESAGAETQYF
TGTGCCAGCAGCTTAGAGTCGGCGGGGGCGGAGACCCAGTACTTC
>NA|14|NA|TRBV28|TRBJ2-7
CASSPAWGGNEQYF
TGTGCCAGCAGCCCGGCTTGGGGGGGCAATGAGCAGTACTTC
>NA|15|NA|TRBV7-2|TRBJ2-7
CASSLALQVSIEQYF
TGTGCCAGCAGCTTAGCGCTACAGGTTTCCATCGAGCAGTACTTC
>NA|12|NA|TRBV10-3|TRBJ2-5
CAISELRETQYF
TGTGCCATCAGTGAGTTGAGAGAGACCCAGTACTTC
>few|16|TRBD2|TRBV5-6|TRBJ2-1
CASSFRTSWGTGEQFF
TGTGCCAGCAGCTTCCGGACTAGTTGGGGGACGGGTGAGCAGTTCTTC
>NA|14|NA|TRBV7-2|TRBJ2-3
CASSLGFGRDTQYF
TGTGCCAGCAGCTTAGGATTCGGGCGTGATACGCAGTATTTT
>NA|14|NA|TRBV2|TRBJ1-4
CASSPDRTNEKRFF
TGTGCCAGCAGCCCGGACAGAACTAATGAAAAACGGTTTTTT
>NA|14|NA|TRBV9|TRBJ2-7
CASSVTEVNYEQYF
TGTGCCAGCAGCGTTACAGAAGTAAACTACGAGCAGTACTTC
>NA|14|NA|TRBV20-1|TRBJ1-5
CSATSGPIYQPQHF
TGCAGTGCTACCTCGGGACCAATTTATCAGCCCCAGCATTTT
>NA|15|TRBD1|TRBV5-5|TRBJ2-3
CASRRTGTLTDTQYF
TGTGCCAGCAGACGGACAGGGACCCTGACAGATACGCAGTATTTT
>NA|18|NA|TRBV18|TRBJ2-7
CASSPTDVRRITDYEQYF
TGTGCCAGCTCACCGACGGACGTACGGCGAATTACGGACTACGAGCAGTACTTC
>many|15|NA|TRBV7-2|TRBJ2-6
CASSLRESGANVLTF
TGTGCCAGCAGCTTAAGGGAGTCTGGGGCCAACGTCCTGACTTTC
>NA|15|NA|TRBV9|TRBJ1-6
CASSPKEGRNSPLHF
TGTGCCAGCAGCCCAAAAGAGGGTCGTAATTCACCCCTCCACTTT
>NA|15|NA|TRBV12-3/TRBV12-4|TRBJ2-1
CASSFQTLLNNEQFF
TGTGCCAGCAGTTTCCAAACTCTCCTTAACAATGAGCAGTTCTTC
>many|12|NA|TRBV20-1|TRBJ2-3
CSARLPGNTQYF
TGCAGTGCTAGACTCCCCGGGAATACGCAGTATTTT
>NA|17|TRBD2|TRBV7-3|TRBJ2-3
CASSLHSGGAGADTQYF
TGTGCCAGCAGCCTTCATAGCGGGGGGGCCGGCGCAGATACGCAGTATTTT
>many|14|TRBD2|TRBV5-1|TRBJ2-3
CASSLAASTDTQYF
TGTGCCAGCAGCCTAGCGGCTAGCACAGATACGCAGTATTTT
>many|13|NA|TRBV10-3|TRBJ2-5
CAISEFLGETQYF
TGTGCCATCAGTGAGTTCCTCGGGGAGACCCAGTACTTC
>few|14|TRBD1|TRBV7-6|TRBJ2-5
CASTRDRGNNEQYF
TGTGCCAGCACCCGGGACAGGGGTAACAATGAGCAGTACTTC
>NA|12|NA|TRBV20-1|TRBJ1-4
CSVGKGVEKLFF
TGCAGTGTAGGCAAGGGGGTTGAAAAACTGTTTTTT